This T cell receptor beta chain originates from a study of blood T cell repertoires in COVID-19. Some clones are missing from TCRdb's copy, which holds only in-frame ones; the method was immunoSEQ multiplex PCR. The data contain about 140,000 clones, approximately 86% of them singletons. From germline, CDR1 is ENHRY and CDR2 SYGVKD. The CDR3 length is 14 residues. Notes on this clone: A read error may account for a junction end that differs from germline.

The chain has TRBV10-3 and TRBJ1-6, with D unclear. The TCR originated in a man between 70 and 80 years old with acute or convalescent COVID-19. The sequenced sample was peripheral blood. CDR3 DNA sequence: TGTGCCATCAATGAGGGTTTGATTAGTTCACCCCTCCACTTT. Translated, it gives CAINEGLISSPLHF.